These 25 T cell receptor beta chains originate from one sample sequenced in a study of T cell repertoires in cytomegalovirus infection. TCRdb re-derived calls from the reads in MiXCR, one entry per CDR3 protein. Of about 680,000 distinct CDR3 sequences in the sample, 24% were seen once. Sequencing was done on a sample of CD8+ T cells from PBMCs. Source of these receptors: a human donor in good health (CMV status not recorded). Some clones in this sample may be carry-over from other donors' samples.

This clonotype has just a few counts. One end of the junction is discordant with germline, which a read error may explain. This sequence joins TRBV2 and TRBJ2-1; D ambiguous. The CDR3 totals 10 residues. Germline CDR1 SNHLY, CDR2 FYNNEI. The CDR3 here is CASSEGPAGF. As DNA, the CDR3 is TGTGCCAGCAGTGAAGGCCCCGCAGGCTTC.

V gene TRBV27 combines with J gene TRBJ2-7; D ambiguous. Trimming removed 3 bases at V and 1 base at J, with 10 bases between. The CDR3 extends over 14 amino acids. Germline V CDR1 and CDR2: MNHEY, SMNVEV (reference sequence). As DNA, the CDR3 is TGTGCCAGCAGTTTCTTCTCTTCTTCCTACGAGCAGTACTTC. Its protein is CASSFFSSSYEQYF.

This clonotype was seen just once. This may be a read error, as it is one base from a much larger clone. The V and J genes are TRBV12-3 or TRBV12-4 and TRBJ1-2; D gene ambiguous. The CDR3 length is 11 residues. CDR3 amino acids: CVSRRFYGYTF. In DNA form, the CDR3 reads TGTGTCAGCAGACGGTTCTATGGCTACACCTTC.

This rearrangement joins TRBV20-1 to TRBJ2-5; D uncertain. Trimming left V 6 bases short and J 4 bases short, with 21 bases between. The CDR3 totals 15 residues. CDR1 is DFQATT and CDR2 is SNEGSKA in the germline V gene (reference sequence). CDR3 loop: CSAPPVEFPRETQYF. The CDR3 DNA follows: TGCAGTGCCCCTCCCGTCGAGTTCCCCCGAGAGACCCAGTACTTC.

This clonotype was seen at least ten times. This sequence joins TRBV6-2 or TRBV6-3 and TRBJ1-1; maybe TRBD1 (5 bases). V shed 2 bases and J shed 5 bases, with 18 bases lying between them. Germline V gene sequence: CDR1 MNHEY, CDR2 SVGEGT. The CDR3 loop spans 16 amino acids. CDR3 in DNA: TGTGCCAGCAGTTACGACTCAGGGACTAGCTGGACTGAAGCTTTCTTT. It encodes CASSYDSGTSWTEAFF.

This clonotype was seen more than once but under ten times. The rearrangement links TRBV13 to TRBJ1-1; D perhaps matches TRBD1 (5 bases). The germline gives CDR1 PRHDT, CDR2 FYEKMQ (reference sequence). CDR3 length: 18 amino acids. Trimming removed 2 bases at V and 0 bases at J, with 19 bases between. The CDR3 DNA reads TGTGCCAGCAGCTTAAGGCGGGATTTGGCAGGGCTGAACACTGAAGCTTTCTTT. This encodes CASSLRRDLAGLNTEAFF.

This clonotype was seen only a few times. V usage is TRBV25-1 and J usage is TRBJ2-3; TRBD2 aligns across 9 bases. J lost 2 bases, V lost 5 bases, and 5 bases had no gene match. The CDR3 has 15 amino acids. Germline assignment: CDR1 MGHDK and CDR2 SYGVNS. The CDR3 coding sequence is TGTGCCAGCAGTACCCCTAGCGGGGTCACAGATACGCAGTATTTT. Translated: CASSTPSGVTDTQYF. The full variable domain, completed using reference TRBV25-1 and TRBJ2-3, is EADIYQTPRYLVIGTGKKITLECSQTMGHDKMYWYQQDPGMELHLIHYSYGVNSTEKGDLSSESTVSRIRTEHFPLTLESARPSHTSQYLCASSTPSGVTDTQYFGPGTRLTVL.

This clonotype was seen a handful of times. This CDR3 reads CASRPGLAVYTDTQYF. The CDR3 DNA follows: TGTGCCAGCAGGCCAGGACTAGCGGTCTACACAGATACGCAGTATTTT. The chain employs TRBV28 and TRBJ2-3; 10 positions match TRBD2. The ends lost 6 bases at V and 2 bases at J; junction bases unmatched: 8. This CDR3 is 16 amino acids long. CDR1 and CDR2 from the germline V gene are MDHEN and SYDVKM.

The chain joins TRBV2 to TRBJ2-1, with D hard to call. Trimming stripped 1 base from V and 0 bases from J, with 7 bases between. CDR1 and CDR2 (germline): SNHLY, FYNNEI. The CDR3 covers 15 residues. The CDR3 DNA reads TGTGCCAGCAGTGAAGGTGGCAACTCCTACAATGAGCAGTTCTTC. Amino acid sequence: CASSEGGNSYNEQFF.

This clonotype has a handful of counts. The CDR3 spells CASSSLDKKGYNEQFF. DNA for the CDR3: TGTGCCAGCAGCTCACTCGACAAGAAAGGGTACAATGAGCAGTTCTTC. The V gene is TRBV7-9, the J gene TRBJ2-1; no clear D gene. This CDR3 is built from 16 residues. Trimming shortened V by 4 bases and J by 4 bases, and 17 bases separated the two germline ends. Germline V gene data show CDR1 as SEHNR and CDR2 as FQNEAQ (reference sequence).

As DNA, the CDR3 is TGTGCCAGCAGTTTAGGGGTAGGGCGCCCCTACGAGCAGTACGTC. Protein: CASSLGVGRPYEQYV. This rearrangement joins TRBV12-3 or TRBV12-4 to TRBJ2-7, with D unclear. The germline V and J ends were trimmed by 1 base and 2 bases, with 12 bases remaining between them. The CDR3 runs 15 residues.

This clonotype was seen more than once but under ten times. The V call is TRBV7-9, the J call TRBJ2-3; 9 bases are shared with TRBD1. J was trimmed by 1 base and V by 5 bases; bases with no gene match: 7. Looked up from germline, CDR1 is SEHNR and CDR2 is FQNEAQ (reference sequence). The CDR3 length is 16 residues. The CDR3 reads CASSLGDRAGTDTQYF. CDR3 coding DNA: TGTGCCAGCAGCCTGGGGGACAGGGCTGGCACAGATACGCAGTATTTT.

This clonotype was seen only a few times. The CDR3 coding sequence is TGTGCCAGCAGTGCCTCTAGCGGGTCCAGCTCCTACAATGAGCAGTTCTTC. It encodes CASSASSGSSSYNEQFF. The rearrangement uses TRBV6-2 or TRBV6-3 and TRBJ2-1, with 8 bases that match TRBD2. Germline trimming cut 5 bases from V and 0 bases from J; bases unmatched to any gene: 9. Germline loops: CDR1 MNHEY, CDR2 SVGEGT. The CDR3 is 17 residues long.

The V and J genes are TRBV5-5 and TRBJ2-7; tentatively, D is TRBD1 or TRBD2 (5 bases each). This CDR3 is built from 15 residues. V lost 4 bases and J 5 bases, leaving 19 bases between the germline ends. Per the germline V gene, CDR1 is SGHKS and CDR2 is YYEKEE (reference sequence). The chain's CDR3 is CASSGDGAWIHEQYF. The CDR3 DNA reads TGTGCCAGCAGCGGCGACGGGGCGTGGATCCACGAGCAGTACTTC.

Remarks on this clonotype: A read error may explain this, as a much larger clone is one base away. J is TRBJ2-3 and V is TRBV7-9; no clear D. The CDR3 has 13 residues. Germline V lookup: CDR1 SEHNR, CDR2 FQNEAQ (reference sequence). Written as DNA, the CDR3 is TGTGCCAACAGCTTTACTTTGGCAGATACGCAGTATTTT. Protein: CANSFTLADTQYF.

This clonotype was observed a handful of times. This chain uses TRBV5-1 with TRBJ2-7; TRBD1 matches at 7 bases. In germline, CDR1 is SGHRS, CDR2 YFSETQ. The J segment lost 5 bases and the V segment lost 0 bases, leaving 5 bases of the junction unmatched. The CDR3 is 14 residues long. The CDR3 DNA sequence: TGCGCCAGCAGCTTGGGACAGGGTATCGACGAGCAGTACGTC. Its translation: CASSLGQGIDEQYV.

This clonotype has only a few counts. The J gene is TRBJ2-7, the V gene TRBV28, with a weak D call TRBD2 (6 bases). This CDR3 comprises 18 residues. V was trimmed by 3 bases and J by 3 bases, leaving 24 bases between them. Per the germline V gene, CDR1 is MDHEN and CDR2 is SYDVKM. As DNA, the CDR3 is TGTGCCAGCAGTTTGGGGGGACTGTCGGGTTGGGCGGTCTACGAGCAGTACGTC. Protein product: CASSLGGLSGWAVYEQYV.

This clonotype has a handful of counts. V usage is TRBV20-1 and J usage is TRBJ2-1; D is uncertain. CDR1 and CDR2 (germline): DFQATT, SNEGSKA (reference sequence). The germline V and J ends were trimmed by 3 bases and 9 bases, with 15 bases remaining between them. This CDR3 comprises 13 residues. CDR3 sequence reads: CSARGRLRREQFF. CDR3 DNA: TGCAGTGCTAGGGGCCGCTTACGTCGTGAGCAGTTCTTC.

The gene calls are TRBV5-1 and TRBJ2-1, with 13 bases that match TRBD2. V shed 0 bases and J 2 bases; nucleotides not matched to a gene: 5. Per the germline V gene, CDR1 is SGHRS and CDR2 is YFSETQ. The CDR3 totals 18 residues. The CDR3 DNA reads as TGCGCCAGCAGCTTGGAACTAGCGGGGGGGCTAGCCTACAATGAGCAGTTCTTC. It yields the protein CASSLELAGGLAYNEQFF.

The chain employs TRBV4-1 and TRBJ1-1, with D perhaps matching TRBD1 (5 bases). Per the germline V gene, CDR1 is MGHRA and CDR2 is YSYEKL. With 3 bases removed from V and 8 bases from J, the gap between germline ends came to 7 bases. This CDR3 is 11 amino acids long. CDR3: CASSQTDEAFF. Here the CDR3 DNA reads TGCGCCAGCAGCCAGACAGACGAAGCTTTCTTT.

This clonotype has only a few counts. The rearrangement joins TRBV11-3 to TRBJ2-2; 8 positions agree with TRBD1. V lost 4 bases to trimming and J lost 1 base; unmatched junction nucleotides: 5. This CDR3 region has 16 residues. CDR1 and CDR2 from the germline V gene are SGHNT and YENEEA. CDR3 protein: CASSSRDRWNTGELFF. CDR3 sequence (DNA): TGTGCCAGCAGCTCCCGGGACAGGTGGAACACCGGGGAGCTGTTTTTT.

J is TRBJ2-1 and V is TRBV4-1; TRBD2 might be the D (5 bases). The CDR3 has 13 amino acids. The germline V gene has CDR1 MGHRA and CDR2 YSYEKL. V was clipped by 0 bases and J by 10 bases, with 10 bases between them. The CDR3 bases are TGCGCCAGCAGCCAAGATTCTCCGGGGGAGCAGTTCTTC. Amino acid sequence: CASSQDSPGEQFF.

The chain carries TRBV5-4 and TRBJ2-7; the match to TRBD2 covers 9 bases. The CDR3 runs 14 residues. Germline V gene sequence: CDR1 SGHNT, CDR2 YYREEE (reference sequence). Trimming cost V 4 bases and J 6 bases; bases outside gene matches: 8. Here the CDR3 DNA reads TGTGCCAGCAGCCTCGCCGGGACTAGCTCCGAGCAGTACTTC. Translated, it gives CASSLAGTSSEQYF.

The chain couples TRBV6-6 to TRBJ1-3; 7 bases are shared with TRBD1. Germline CDR1 and CDR2: MNHNY and SVGAGI (reference sequence). The V and J ends lost 5 bases and 0 bases, in that order; junction bases with no gene match: 7. The CDR3 runs to 16 residues. The CDR3 region is CASSGGTAYSGNTIYF. DNA for the CDR3: TGTGCCAGCAGTGGGGGGACAGCGTACTCTGGAAACACCATATATTTT.

The CDR3 DNA sequence: TGCAGTGCCGGACATGATTTGGTAGGAGTCGCCGTCAGGGGGGAAGCTTTCTTT. Amino acids: CSAGHDLVGVAVRGEAFF. This sequence joins TRBV20-1 and TRBJ1-1; 7 bases align to TRBD1. The J segment lost 8 bases and the V segment lost 6 bases, leaving 27 bases of the junction unmatched. CDR1 is DFQATT and CDR2 is SNEGSKA in the germline V gene (reference sequence). CDR3 length: 18 residues.